The rows below give T cell receptor beta chains drawn from one sample of a study of T cells in Graves' hyperthyroidism and ophthalmopathy. TCRdb re-derived calls from the multiplex PCR reads in MiXCR, one entry per CDR3 protein. The sample consists of about 500,000 distinct CDR3 sequences, over 45% of them appearing once. Sequencing used peripheral blood or thyroid tissue (not recorded which). Receptors were obtained from an adult woman with Graves' disease, either hyperthyroidism or ophthalmopathy (not recorded which). The CDR3 runs from the conserved cysteine through the conserved F or W. Each record gives: D gene, V gene, clone size, J gene, CDR3 DNA, CDR3 protein. The D gene is left open where the match is weak. The listing skips clone size in some rows; elsewhere it reads once, few, many or a size class.

NA	TRBV11-2	NA	TRBJ2-1	TGTGCCAGCAGCTTAGACAGCAATGAGCAGTTCTTC	CASSLDSNEQFF
NA	TRBV9	NA	TRBJ1-6	TGTGCCAGCAGCGCCTTCGGTTCACTGGGATCATCACCCCTCCACTTT	CASSAFGSLGSSPLHF
NA	TRBV10-3	few	TRBJ2-2	TGTGCCATCACTAACACCGGGGAGCTGTTTTTT	CAITNTGELFF
NA	TRBV28	NA	TRBJ1-2	TGTGCCAGCAGACGGGGCGCCAGAGGATACACCTTC	CASRRGARGYTF
NA	TRBV7-9	NA	TRBJ2-7	TGTGCCAGCAGTTTACACCTAGTGGCGTCCTACGAGCAGTACTTC	CASSLHLVASYEQYF
NA	TRBV7-2	many	TRBJ1-2	TGTGCCAGCAGCCAACGGACAGATAACTATGGCTACACCTTC	CASSQRTDNYGYTF
NA	TRBV4-2	many	TRBJ1-1	TGTGCCAGCAGCCAAGATGCTAGGGAGTGGATAACTGAAGCTTTCTTT	CASSQDAREWITEAFF
TRBD2	TRBV20-1	many	TRBJ2-5	TGCAGTACGACCGGGACTAGCGGAGAGACCCAGTACTTC	CSTTGTSGETQYF
NA	TRBV7-9	few	TRBJ2-7	TGTGCCAGCAGCTTAGCTGGCGGAGCGACCTACGAGCAGTACTTC	CASSLAGGATYEQYF
NA	TRBV6-5	NA	TRBJ1-4	TGTGCCATCAGGTCGGGGGGGGATAATGAAAAACTGTTTTTT	CAIRSGGDNEKLFF
TRBD1	TRBV5-1	NA	TRBJ2-3	TGCGCCAGCAGCTTGGTCCAGGGGGCAACAGATACGCAGTATTTT	CASSLVQGATDTQYF
NA	TRBV24-1	many	TRBJ2-7	TGTGCCACCAGTGATGTACAGGCCTCCTACGAGCAGTACTTC	CATSDVQASYEQYF
NA	TRBV29-1	many	TRBJ1-4	TGCAGCGCCGGGGAGGGGATGGGCGAAAAACTGTTTTTT	CSAGEGMGEKLFF
NA	TRBV6-1	many	TRBJ1-5	TGTGCCAGCAGTGAGATCGTTGGGGAGGGGGATCAGCCCCAGCATTTT	CASSEIVGEGDQPQHF